These 15 T cell receptor beta chains share one sample of origin, sequenced in a study of OX40 agonist ivuxolimab in advanced cancers. Produced via immunoSEQ multiplex PCR; TCRdb's table is partial and in-frame only. The table includes under 11,000 clones, 77% detected once. This sample comprised CD4+ or CD8+ T cells sorted from blood, obtained in a trial of the OX40 agonist ivuxolimab. These receptor sequences come from an adult with an advanced solid tumor such as melanoma, head and neck, liver or kidney cancer.

By share, this clone ranks as medium-sized. J is TRBJ1-1 and V is TRBV4-2, with D possibly TRBD1 on 5 matching bases. The CDR3 runs 15 residues. Looked up from germline, CDR1 is LGHNA and CDR2 is YNFKEQ. V gave up 1 base and J gave up 0 bases, with 9 bases separating them. The CDR3 region has the DNA TGTGCCAGCAGCCAAGGCGCAGGGCTGAACACTGAAGCTTTCTTT. Encoded protein: CASSQGAGLNTEAFF.

V gene TRBV10-3 combines with J gene TRBJ2-5; 9 bases match TRBD1. Trimming took 3 bases from V and 4 from J; bases not matched to a gene: 3. The CDR3 runs to 14 residues. Germline CDR1 and CDR2: ENHRY and SYGVKD. Here the CDR3 reads CAISDGQGTETQYF. CDR3 bases: TGTGCCATCAGTGATGGACAGGGGACAGAGACCCAGTACTTC.

This chain joins TRBV7-9 and TRBJ2-5; D gene ambiguous. CDR1 SEHNR and CDR2 FQNEAQ come from the germline V gene (reference sequence). Trimming took 1 base from V and 5 from J, leaving 11 bases between them. The CDR3 runs to 14 residues. CDR3 protein: CASSLEVGSETQYF. CDR3 nucleotides: TGTGCCAGCAGCTTAGAGGTGGGCTCGGAGACCCAGTACTTC.

This clone came up once. V usage is TRBV7-2 and J usage is TRBJ2-2; D ambiguous. CDR1 and CDR2 from the germline V gene are SGHTA and FQGNSA. V was shortened by 1 base and J by 8 bases, with 11 bases between the two germline ends. This CDR3 is built from 14 residues. In DNA, the CDR3 is TGTGCCAGCAGCTTAGGGCCTCTTGCGGGGGAGCTGTTTTTT. Protein product: CASSLGPLAGELFF.

The chain is built from TRBV5-6 and TRBJ1-2; perhaps TRBD1 as D (5 bases). This CDR3 is 16 amino acids long. Trimming pared 3 bases from V and 2 bases from J, leaving 17 bases between. Germline V gene lookup returns CDR1 SGHDT and CDR2 YYEEEE. CDR3 protein: CASSSLRVSGNYGYTF. The CDR3 nucleotides are TGTGCCAGCAGCTCGCTCAGGGTTTCAGGGAACTATGGCTACACCTTC.

The chain links TRBV27 to TRBJ2-6; 12 bases are shared with TRBD1. The CDR3 covers 20 residues. Germline V gene data show CDR1 as MNHEY and CDR2 as SMNVEV (reference sequence). V was clipped by 5 bases and J by 2 bases; unmatched bases: 13. CDR3: CASSPPRGGTGGAGANVLTF. In DNA, the CDR3 is TGTGCCAGCAGTCCGCCCCGGGGGGGGACAGGGGGCGCTGGGGCCAACGTCCTGACTTTC.

This clone was detected only a few times. The chain carries TRBV2 and TRBJ1-4, with D tentatively TRBD1 (5 bases). The CDR3 extends over 17 amino acids. Germline V lookup: CDR1 SNHLY, CDR2 FYNNEI. V lost 6 bases and J 4 bases, leaving 21 bases between the germline ends. CDR3 in amino acids: CASSTQLGGSYNEKLFF. CDR3 DNA: TGTGCCAGCAGCACCCAATTGGGGGGAAGTTATAATGAAAAACTGTTTTTT.

This clone has more than one count but fewer than ten. Written as DNA, the CDR3 is TGTGCCAGCAGTCCGGGACAGGGGGCCCATGGCTACACCTTC. It encodes CASSPGQGAHGYTF. The chain has TRBV6-4 and TRBJ1-2; TRBD1 matches at 12 bases. CDR1 MRHNA and CDR2 SNTAGT come from the germline V gene. Trimming removed 5 bases from V and 6 bases from J; junction bases left unmatched: 4. The CDR3 consists of 14 residues.

The V call is TRBV7-8, the J call TRBJ2-2; TRBD2 matches at 10 bases. The CDR3 contains 16 residues. Looked up from germline, CDR1 is SGHVS and CDR2 is FQNEAQ. V shed 6 bases, J shed 3 bases, and the junction held 7 bases outside the gene matches. CDR3 sequence reads: CASRNLAGVHTGELFF. For the CDR3, the DNA is TGTGCCAGCAGAAACCTAGCGGGAGTACACACCGGGGAGCTGTTTTTT. Based on the CDR3 plus reference TRBV7-8 and TRBJ2-2, the full variable domain is GAGVSQSPRYKVAKRGQDVALRCDPISGHVSLFWYQQALGQGPEFLTYFQNEAQLDKSGLPSDRFFAERPEGSVSTLKIQRTQQEDSAVYLCASRNLAGVHTGELFFGEGSRLTVL.

The V and J genes are TRBV5-4 and TRBJ1-2; D might be TRBD1 (6 bases). The germline V gene has CDR1 SGHNT and CDR2 YYREEE (reference sequence). The length of the CDR3 is 15 residues. V was pared by 0 bases and J by 0 bases, with 9 bases between. CDR3 sequence reads: CASSLVAGANYGYTF. The DNA of the CDR3 is TGTGCCAGCAGCTTGGTAGCAGGGGCTAACTATGGCTACACCTTC.

V and J are TRBV27 and TRBJ2-3; D gene unclear. CDR3 length equals 16 residues. CDR1 is MNHEY, CDR2 SMNVEV, per germline (reference sequence). Deletions cut 4 bases from V and 3 bases from J, with 17 bases between. In DNA form, the CDR3 reads TGTGCCAGCAGTTGGGCCATCGCAAGCCCGACAGATACGCAGTATTTT. Amino acid sequence: CASSWAIASPTDTQYF.

The gene calls are TRBV27 and TRBJ2-7; TRBD2 is a possible D gene (5 bases). Germline lookup yields CDR1 MNHEY and CDR2 SMNVEV (reference sequence). V was shortened by 5 bases and J by 6 bases, with 11 bases between the two germline ends. The CDR3 has 12 amino acids. CDR3 bases: TGTGCCAGCAGTCCGGCCGGACTCGAGCAGTACTTC. It encodes CASSPAGLEQYF.

The J gene is TRBJ2-6, the V gene TRBV21-1. TRBV21-1 corresponds to a pseudogene. The CDR3 loop spans 11 amino acids. The CDR3 spells CEGPGANVLTF. The CDR3 DNA reads TGTGAGGGTCCTGGGGCCAACGTCCTGACTTTC.

This clone was counted between two and nine times. This chain uses TRBV9 with TRBJ2-1, with D possibly being TRBD2 (5 bases). V lost 5 bases, J lost 9 bases, and 12 bases lay in between. Germline CDR1 is SGDLS and CDR2 is YYNGEE. The CDR3 contains 12 residues. The CDR3 bases are TGTGCCAGCAGTACGGCTCGGGGTGAGCAGTTCTTC. Translating gives CASSTARGEQFF.

This clone was counted a few times. The CDR3 region has the DNA TGTGCCAGCAACCATCTGCAGGGGCTCTCCGAGCAGTACTTC. This encodes CASNHLQGLSEQYF. V is TRBV28 and J is TRBJ2-7, with a weak D call TRBD1 (6 bases). The V gene's germline CDR1 is MDHEN and CDR2 SYDVKM. V gave up 7 bases and J gave up 6 bases, with 19 bases separating them. This CDR3 spans 14 amino acids.